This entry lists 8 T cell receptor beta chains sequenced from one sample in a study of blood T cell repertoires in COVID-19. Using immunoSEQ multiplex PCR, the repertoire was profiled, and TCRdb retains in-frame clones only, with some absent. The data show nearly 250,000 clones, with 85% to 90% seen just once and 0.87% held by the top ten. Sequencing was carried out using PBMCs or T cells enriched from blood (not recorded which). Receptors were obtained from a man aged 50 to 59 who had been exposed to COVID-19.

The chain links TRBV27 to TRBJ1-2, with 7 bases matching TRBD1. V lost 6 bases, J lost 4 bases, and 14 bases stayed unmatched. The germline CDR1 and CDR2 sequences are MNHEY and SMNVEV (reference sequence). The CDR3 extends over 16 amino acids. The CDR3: CASSRLRDRDIYGYTF. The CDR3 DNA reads TGTGCCAGCAGCCGTCTTCGCGACAGGGATATCTATGGCTACACCTTC.

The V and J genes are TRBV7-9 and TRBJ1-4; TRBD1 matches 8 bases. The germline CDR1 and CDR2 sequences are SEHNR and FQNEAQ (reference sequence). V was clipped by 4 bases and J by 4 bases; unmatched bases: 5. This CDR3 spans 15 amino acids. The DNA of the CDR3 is TGTGCCAGCAGCTCAGACAGGGGCGGTAATGAAAAACTGTTTTTT. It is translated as CASSSDRGGNEKLFF.

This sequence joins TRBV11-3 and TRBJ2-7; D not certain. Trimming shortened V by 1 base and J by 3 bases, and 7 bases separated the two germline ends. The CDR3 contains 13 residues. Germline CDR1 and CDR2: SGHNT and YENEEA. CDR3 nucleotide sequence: TGTGCCAGCAGCTTAGGCCCCTACTACGAGCAGTACGTC. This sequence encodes CASSLGPYYEQYV.

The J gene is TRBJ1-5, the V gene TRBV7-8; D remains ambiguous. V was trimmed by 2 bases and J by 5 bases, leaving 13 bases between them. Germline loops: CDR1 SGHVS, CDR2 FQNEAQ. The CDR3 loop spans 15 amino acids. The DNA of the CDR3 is TGTGCCAGCAGCTTACGGTCCGGTTTAGATCAGCCCCAGCATTTT. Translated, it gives CASSLRSGLDQPQHF.

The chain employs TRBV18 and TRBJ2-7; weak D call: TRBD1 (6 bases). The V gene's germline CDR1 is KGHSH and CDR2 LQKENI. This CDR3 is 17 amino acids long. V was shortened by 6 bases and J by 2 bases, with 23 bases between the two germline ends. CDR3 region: CASSLRGTSGRTYEQYF. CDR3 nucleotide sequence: TGTGCCAGCTCCTTAAGGGGGACGTCCGGACGTACCTACGAGCAGTACTTC.

CDR3 nucleotide sequence: TGTGCCAGCAGTCCGGCTTTTTACAGGGGGCTTTTCTATGGCTACACCTTC. It specifies CASSPAFYRGLFYGYTF. V gene TRBV28 combines with J gene TRBJ1-2; 9 nucleotides line up with TRBD1. There are 17 residues in the CDR3. The V and J ends lost 5 bases and 4 bases, in that order; junction bases with no gene match: 14. From germline, CDR1 is MDHEN and CDR2 SYDVKM.

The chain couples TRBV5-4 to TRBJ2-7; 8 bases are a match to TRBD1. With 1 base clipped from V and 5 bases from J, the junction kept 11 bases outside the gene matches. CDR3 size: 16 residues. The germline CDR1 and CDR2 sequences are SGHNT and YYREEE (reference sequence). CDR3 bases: TGTGCCAGCAGCTTGAGAACCGGGACAGGCCTAAACGAGCAGTACTTC. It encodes CASSLRTGTGLNEQYF.

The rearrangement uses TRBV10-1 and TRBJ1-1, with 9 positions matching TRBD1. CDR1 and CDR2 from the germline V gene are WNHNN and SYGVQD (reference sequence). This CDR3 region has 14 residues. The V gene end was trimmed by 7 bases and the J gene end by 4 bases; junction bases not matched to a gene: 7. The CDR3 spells CASTTDRGGTEAFF. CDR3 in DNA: TGCGCCAGCACTACGGACAGGGGAGGCACTGAAGCTTTCTTT.